Shown below are 5 T cell receptor beta chains from a single sample sequenced in a study of cytomegalovirus exposure and HLA in healthy donors. Vbeta (60) and Jbeta (13) primers were used in the PCR. Clones were sequenced by immunoSEQ multiplex PCR, and TCRdb holds only the in-frame ones, with some missing. This sample lists 150,000 to 250,000 clones; its ten largest clones have less than 0.9%. The sample comprised PBMCs. The receptor set was obtained from a boy between 10 and 17 years old in good health and CMV-seronegative.

The rearrangement joins TRBV7-3 to TRBJ2-1, with D possibly matching TRBD2 (7 bases). Germline values: CDR1 SGHTA, CDR2 FQGTGA. This CDR3 is 16 amino acids long. V lost 5 bases, J lost 5 bases, and 19 bases lay in between. In DNA, the CDR3 is TGTGCCAGCAGCCCCAACGGACGGCGGGGGCACAATGAGCAGTTCTTC. Its translation: CASSPNGRRGHNEQFF.

The gene calls are TRBV19 and TRBJ1-2, with D possibly TRBD1 on 5 matching bases. The CDR3 contains 14 residues. The V gene lost 3 bases and the J gene lost 5 bases, with 13 bases spanning the gap. The germline V gene encodes CDR1 LNHDA and CDR2 SQIVND (reference sequence). The DNA for the CDR3 is TGTGCCAGTAGTATCCAGGGATTAAATTATGGCTACACCTTC. The encoded protein is CASSIQGLNYGYTF.

The chain employs TRBV6-5 and TRBJ2-5; 7 nucleotides align to TRBD1. Matching the DNA end better, TRBJ2-7 makes the J call doubtful. The CDR3 is 12 amino acids. Germline lookup yields CDR1 MNHEY and CDR2 SVGAGI. This CDR3 is CASRTGYYEQYF. The CDR3 coding sequence is TGTGCCAGCAGGACAGGGTACTACGAGCAGTACTTC.

CDR3 in amino acids: CASSESRRGTQEQYF. CDR3 sequence (DNA): TGTGCCAGCAGTGAGTCGAGACGGGGTACTCAGGAGCAGTACTTC. The chain has TRBV2 and TRBJ2-5; D is perhaps TRBD2 (5 bases). The CDR3 contains 15 residues. Germline loops: CDR1 SNHLY, CDR2 FYNNEI. Trimming removed 3 bases at V and 11 bases at J, with 22 bases between. Complete variable domain (other parts from reference TRBV2 and TRBJ2-5): EPEVTQTPSHQVTQMGQEVILRCVPISNHLYFYWYRQILGQKVEFLVSFYNNEISEKSEIFDDQFSVERPDGSNFTLKIRSTKLEDSAMYFCASSESRRGTQEQYFGPGTRLLVL.

The chain carries TRBV5-1 and TRBJ2-5; 7 bases align to TRBD1. This CDR3 is 13 amino acids long. The trim removed 6 bases at V and 2 bases at J, leaving 4 bases unmatched. CDR1 is SGHRS and CDR2 is YFSETQ in the germline V gene. In nucleotides, the CDR3 is TGCGCCAGCATGGAGACAGGGCAAGAGACCCAGTACTTC. Protein: CASMETGQETQYF.